A single sample gave rise to the 13 T cell receptor beta chains below, sequenced in a study of blood T cell repertoires in COVID-19. TCRdb keeps only in-frame clones here, not all; method: immunoSEQ multiplex PCR. The table lists fewer than 200,000 clones, 75% to 95% of them singletons, with approximately 0.48% in the top ten. Sequences were obtained from peripheral blood. The receptors derive from a man in his forties or fifties with acute or convalescent COVID-19.

The rearrangement links TRBV29-1 to TRBJ1-2, with D possibly matching TRBD1 (5 bases). CDR1 is SQVTM, CDR2 ANQGSEA, per germline. This CDR3 has 13 residues. Trimming cost V 0 bases and J 10 bases, with 15 bases left between them. The CDR3 spells CSVEDAVGVDYTF. CDR3 DNA: TGCAGCGTTGAAGATGCTGTAGGGGTTGACTACACCTTC.

V gene TRBV10-3 combines with J gene TRBJ2-7, with 10 bases lining up with TRBD1. V gave up 0 bases and J gave up 3 bases; unmatched junction bases: 14. The CDR3 has 19 residues. The germline V gene encodes CDR1 ENHRY and CDR2 SYGVKD. The CDR3 nucleotides read TGTGCCATCAGTGAGTCAAACAGGGGCCCGGGGGACAGGGGCTACGAGCAGTACTTC. Protein product: CAISESNRGPGDRGYEQYF.

V and J are TRBV12-3 or TRBV12-4 and TRBJ2-5, with D unclear. Trimming took 5 bases from V and 4 from J, leaving 8 bases between them. This CDR3 is 12 amino acids long. The CDR3 DNA reads TGTGCCAGCAGTGGTCCGGGAGAGACCCAGTACTTC. As protein: CASSGPGETQYF.

In this sample, this clone turned up once. The chain links TRBV19 to TRBJ1-1; perhaps TRBD1 as D (5 bases). This CDR3 has 13 residues. Germline assignment: CDR1 LNHDA and CDR2 SQIVND (reference sequence). V was cut by 2 bases and J by 6 bases, with 10 bases left in between. The CDR3 loop is CASSIRVGAEAFF. The CDR3 DNA is TGTGCCAGTAGTATACGGGTAGGGGCTGAAGCTTTCTTT.

This chain links TRBV6-5 with TRBJ2-2, with D possibly TRBD2 on 5 matching bases. The CDR3 is 12 amino acids. Germline V gene sequence: CDR1 MNHEY, CDR2 SVGAGI. Trimming shortened V by 7 bases and J by 6 bases, and 9 bases separated the two germline ends. CDR3 DNA: TGTGCCAGCAAACGGGGTGCCGGGGAGCTGTTTTTT. It yields the protein CASKRGAGELFF.

The CDR3 sequence: CASSQAQGATEAFF. As DNA, the CDR3 is TGTGCCAGCAGCCAGGCTCAGGGGGCCACTGAAGCTTTCTTT. The rearrangement joins TRBV3-1 (or the pseudogene TRBV3-2) to TRBJ1-1; 8 positions agree with TRBD1. Germline CDR1 and CDR2: LGHDT and YNNKEL (reference sequence). The CDR3 covers 14 residues. V lost 3 bases to trimming and J lost 4 bases; unmatched junction nucleotides: 4.

The V call is TRBV11-2, the J call TRBJ1-3; 7 bases agree with TRBD1. CDR1 and CDR2 (germline): SGHAT, FQNNGV. V was pared by 4 bases and J by 2 bases, with 5 bases of the junction left unmatched. CDR3 length: 15 amino acids. The chain's CDR3 is CASSSRTGPGNTIYF. In DNA form, the CDR3 reads TGTGCCAGCAGCTCAAGGACAGGTCCTGGAAACACCATATATTTT.

The gene calls are TRBV11-2 and TRBJ2-7, with 11 positions matching TRBD2. The ends lost 2 bases at V and 0 bases at J; junction bases unmatched: 6. This CDR3 comprises 17 residues. Germline V gene lookup returns CDR1 SGHAT and CDR2 FQNNGV. In DNA form, the CDR3 reads TGTGCCAGCAGCTTATCGACTAGCGGGATCTACTCCTACGAGCAGTACTTC. Translated: CASSLSTSGIYSYEQYF.

The V gene is TRBV5-8, the J gene TRBJ2-7; D uncertain. This CDR3 spans 14 amino acids. Germline V gene data show CDR1 as SGHTS and CDR2 as YDEGEE. The ends were cut back, 2 bases at V and 2 bases at J, with 11 bases in the middle. CDR3: CASSFSGTTYEQYV. The CDR3 region has the DNA TGTGCCAGCAGCTTTTCGGGTACTACCTACGAGCAGTACGTC.

This rearrangement joins TRBV14 to TRBJ2-2; D call uncertain. Germline V lookup: CDR1 SGHDN, CDR2 FVKESK. The CDR3 is 14 amino acids. Trimming took off 1 base at V and 3 bases at J, with 6 bases between the two ends. CDR3 residues: CASSQVEYTGELFF. The CDR3 bases are TGTGCCAGCAGCCAAGTTGAGTACACCGGGGAGCTGTTTTTT.

This clone showed up just once. The rearrangement links TRBV11-3 to TRBJ2-5, with D tentatively TRBD1 (6 bases). Germline CDR1 and CDR2: SGHNT and YENEEA. Trimming cost V 5 bases and J 4 bases, with 11 bases left between them. The CDR3 covers 13 residues. CDR3 sequence: CASSPGVGETQYF. CDR3 sequence (DNA): TGTGCCAGCAGCCCAGGGGTAGGAGAGACCCAGTACTTC.

The rearrangement joins TRBV27 to TRBJ2-7; weak D call: TRBD2 (6 bases). This CDR3 is 20 amino acids long. With 6 bases removed from V and 4 bases from J, the gap between germline ends came to 34 bases. CDR1 and CDR2 (germline): MNHEY, SMNVEV (reference sequence). CDR3: CASRMTAYRWGDSSGYEQYF. DNA of the CDR3: TGTGCCAGCAGAATGACTGCATACCGGTGGGGGGATAGTTCCGGGTACGAGCAGTACTTC.

The rearrangement links TRBV5-1 to TRBJ2-5; 8 nucleotides align to TRBD1. This CDR3 has 15 residues. Unmatched junction bases numbered 10, after V lost 7 bases and J lost 2 bases. Per germline, CDR1 SGHRS and CDR2 YFSETQ. CDR3 amino acids: CASGRTGLGQETQYF. In DNA, the CDR3 is TGCGCCAGCGGTAGGACAGGGTTAGGGCAAGAGACCCAGTACTTC.